This T cell receptor (beta chain) originates from a study of blood T cell repertoires in COVID-19. Study details: Material from acute and convalescent COVID-19 was sourced from the United States, Italy and Spain. T cells, B-cell-depleted T cells, or PBMCs provided the cDNA or gDNA that served as material.

Original handling: Using reference gene primer amplification, nucleated cell counts were estimated. Only in-frame clones appear in the TCRdb table, and some are missing; sequencing was by immunoSEQ multiplex PCR. That table supplies the V and J calls and clone size; D and trimming were determined from the DNA. The table has 150,000 to 200,000 clones, 86% seen once. The CDR3 extends over 17 amino acids. The germline V gene encodes CDR1 SGHRS and CDR2 YFSETQ. Trimming at V came to 1 base and at J to 6 bases, leaving 11 bases not matched to a gene. The rearrangement joins TRBV5-1 to TRBJ2-2; 8 nucleotides line up with TRBD1. This receptor was taken from a woman aged 70-85 years with acute or convalescent COVID-19. Sequencing was carried out using peripheral blood. CDR3 DNA: TGCGCCAGCAGCTTGACTATGAGACAGGGGAGTCCCGGGGAGCTGTTTTTT. This codes for CASSLTMRQGSPGELFF.